These T cell receptor beta chains were read from a single sample in a study of cytomegalovirus exposure and HLA in healthy donors. Repertoires were generated with immunoSEQ multiplex PCR, while TCRdb's copy carries only in-frame clones and drops some. Of approximately 110,000 clones in the sample, about four fifths were seen once. The sequencing input was PBMCs. All receptors come from a man aged 30-40 years in good health and CMV-seronegative. The CDR3 runs from the conserved cysteine through the conserved F or W. D genes are given only for firm matches.

v_gene	j_gene	d_gene	CDR3aa
TRBV5-5	TRBJ2-6	.	CASSLTITGLWANVLTF
TRBV5-1	TRBJ2-1	TRBD1	CASSFDGQVPFF
TRBV28	TRBJ2-3	TRBD2	CASKAGGSTDTQYF
TRBV2	TRBJ1-5	TRBD1	CASSPGQGGQPQHF
TRBV19	TRBJ1-5	.	CASSIGEYQPQHF
TRBV5-4	TRBJ1-6	TRBD1	CASSGTDGSPLHF
TRBV6-5	.	.	CASSPAAIPGYEQYF
TRBV6-1	TRBJ1-1	TRBD1	CASSSGQEAFF
TRBV5-1	TRBJ2-3	.	CASSPDRSTDTQYF
TRBV18	TRBJ2-5	.	CASSPIQFNQETQYF
TRBV6-5	TRBJ1-5	.	CASSQGYQQPQHF
TRBV7-2	TRBJ2-5	.	CASSLGGPGGTQYF
TRBV25-1	TRBJ2-2	TRBD2	CASSEWSASGRGELFF
TRBV5-4	TRBJ1-2	.	CASSLQEGYGYTF
TRBV6-1	TRBJ1-5	.	CASSEGGGGQPQHF
TRBV18	TRBJ1-2	.	CASSPVDISNYGYTF
TRBV30	TRBJ1-2	.	CAWSRGGPGYTF
TRBV7-3	TRBJ2-7	.	CASSLLSGYEQYF
TRBV2	TRBJ2-3	.	CASSEGGRYTQYF
TRBV29-1	TRBJ1-5	TRBD1	CSVSDRGSNQPQHF
TRBV2	TRBJ2-7	TRBD1	CASSDGTGGGKLYF
TRBV18	TRBJ2-5	TRBD1	CASSPRTGGNQETQYF
TRBV7-2	TRBJ1-4	.	CASSFGGLSEKLFF
TRBV11-3	TRBJ1-1	TRBD1	CASSYRGMNTEAFF
TRBV6-5	TRBJ1-1	.	CASSYRQRYTEAFF
TRBV4-1	TRBJ2-1	TRBD1	CASSQGAGPGQPYNEQFF
TRBV5-1	TRBJ2-3	.	CASSIQGTDTQYF
TRBV19	TRBJ2-7	.	CASSSQMGGEQYF
TRBV19	TRBJ1-1	.	CASSITGKPEAFF
TRBV4-3	TRBJ1-5	TRBD1	CASSQDYTGDQPQHF
TRBV29-1	TRBJ1-2	TRBD1	CSVEGTKQGNYGYTF
TRBV7-2	TRBJ1-2	.	CASSQGQSANYGYTF
TRBV14	TRBJ1-2	TRBD1	CASSHGTGGYYGYTF
TRBV2	TRBJ2-1	TRBD2	CASSPGTSEAHEQFF
TRBV5-1	TRBJ2-7	.	CASSLLASYEQYF
TRBV18	TRBJ2-7	TRBD2	CASSSSGTDEQYF
TRBV13	TRBJ2-3	.	CASSLGWGWGGTDTQYF
TRBV2	TRBJ1-2	TRBD1	CASAPEQGNGYTF
TRBV6-1	TRBJ2-7	.	CASSPGRGSDEQYF
TRBV9	TRBJ2-2	TRBD2	CASSVGGRVATGELFF
TRBV30	TRBJ2-7	TRBD2	CAWATSGPSEQYF
TRBV5-8	TRBJ2-7	TRBD1	CASCKRDRAYEQYF